This is a list of T cell receptor beta chains from one sample in a study of T cells after yellow fever vaccination. TCRdb reanalysed the 5' RACE reads using MiXCR and keeps one entry per CDR3 protein. The data show 450,000 to 550,000 distinct CDR3 sequences, 15% to 20% seen once. This sample comprised PBMCs, obtained 15 days after the yellow fever booster vaccination. The receptors shown here come from a man aged 30-40 years who received the YFV17D yellow fever vaccine. CDR3s include the opening cysteine and the closing phenylalanine or tryptophan.

CDR3: CASTSRGDSYGYTF
V: TRBV7-9
J: TRBJ1-2

CDR3: CASSVGQGAAEQYF
V: TRBV9
J: TRBJ2-7

CDR3: CASSLGGSLNNEQFF
V: TRBV5-4
J: TRBJ2-1

CDR3: CASSPPEAGRHGETQYF
V: TRBV18
J: TRBJ2-5

CDR3: CASSPRTSGSHNEQFF
V: TRBV4-3
J: TRBJ2-1

CDR3: CASSHGQAGQPQHF
V: TRBV7-8
J: TRBJ1-5

CDR3: CSAAAVSTNEKLFF
V: TRBV20-1
J: TRBJ1-4

CDR3: CASSQGRANEQFF
V: TRBV7-7
J: TRBJ2-1

CDR3: CASSLRVGPAPETQYF
V: TRBV12-3/TRBV12-4
J: TRBJ2-5

CDR3: CSARTGERESDTQYF
V: TRBV20-1
J: TRBJ2-3

CDR3: CASSVGTSGRRLGYEQYF
V: TRBV11-2
J: TRBJ2-7

CDR3: CAWSEHGNTEAFF
V: TRBV30
J: TRBJ1-1

CDR3: CASTSNRASNQPQHF
V: TRBV12-3/TRBV12-4
J: TRBJ1-5

CDR3: CASSQGDSGGGYEQYF
V: TRBV3-1
J: TRBJ2-7

CDR3: CAVDDRTSGYNEQFF
V: TRBV7-9
J: TRBJ2-1

CDR3: CASSSGLANNEQFF
V: TRBV18
J: TRBJ2-1

CDR3: CASSLALRPSETGELFF
V: TRBV7-2
J: TRBJ2-2

CDR3: CASSHDRGVNEQFF
V: TRBV5-1
J: TRBJ2-1

CDR3: CASSADKRGEQYF
V: TRBV10-1
J: TRBJ2-7

CDR3: CASRTDRGGTGELFF
V: TRBV7-2
J: TRBJ2-2

CDR3: CATSGPYSNQPQHF
V: TRBV15
J: TRBJ1-5

CDR3: CSVLGGNTEAFF
V: TRBV29-1
J: TRBJ1-1

CDR3: CASSAERSQQYF
V: TRBV6-5
J: TRBJ2-7

CDR3: CASSPRTGVPYEQYF
V: TRBV7-2
J: TRBJ2-7

CDR3: CSVVRKLSPSGSGYQETQYF
V: TRBV29-1
J: TRBJ2-5

CDR3: CASSPEGGAPYEQYF
V: TRBV7-9
J: TRBJ2-7

CDR3: CASSTRGYNGYTF
V: TRBV6-1
J: TRBJ1-2